This T cell receptor beta chain was identified during a study of cytomegalovirus exposure and HLA in healthy donors. With 60 Vbeta and 13 Jbeta primers, the PCR was carried out. Clones were sequenced by immunoSEQ multiplex PCR, and TCRdb holds only the in-frame ones, with some missing. The sample lists approximately 110,000 clones; roughly three fifths were seen once. A remark on this clone: Its antigen is unknown.

Germline CDR1 is WSHSY and CDR2 is SAAADI. Trimming pared 2 bases from V and 5 bases from J, leaving 8 bases between. CDR3 length: 13 residues. Study-wide findings and caveats: Presence/absence analyses assumed roughly uniform sequencing depth across donors, which may not hold. Rare TCR sequences predominated, though certain public TCRs were found in many donors.

This receptor was identified in a man under 40 in good health and CMV-seropositive. The chain combines TRBV10-2 with TRBJ2-3; TRBD2 is a possible D gene (6 bases). Sequencing was carried out using PBMCs. In DNA form, the CDR3 reads TGCGCCAGCAGTGAGGGAGGGATAGATACGCAGTATTTT. Translation gives CASSEGGIDTQYF.